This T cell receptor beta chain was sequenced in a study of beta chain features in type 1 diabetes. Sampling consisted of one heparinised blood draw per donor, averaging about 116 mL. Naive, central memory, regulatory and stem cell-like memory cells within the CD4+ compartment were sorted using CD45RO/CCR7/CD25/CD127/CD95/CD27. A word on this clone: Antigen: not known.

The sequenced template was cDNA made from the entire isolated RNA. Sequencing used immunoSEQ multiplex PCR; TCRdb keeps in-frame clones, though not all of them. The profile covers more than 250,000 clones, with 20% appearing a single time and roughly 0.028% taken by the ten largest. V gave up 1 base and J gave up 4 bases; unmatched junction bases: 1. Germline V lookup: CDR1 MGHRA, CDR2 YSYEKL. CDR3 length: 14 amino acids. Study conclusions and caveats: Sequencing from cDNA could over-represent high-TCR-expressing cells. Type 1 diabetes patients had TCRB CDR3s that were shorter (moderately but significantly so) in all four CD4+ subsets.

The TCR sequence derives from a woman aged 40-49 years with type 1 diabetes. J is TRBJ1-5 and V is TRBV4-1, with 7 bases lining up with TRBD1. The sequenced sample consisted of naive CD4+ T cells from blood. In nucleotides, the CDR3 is TGCGCCAGCAGCCAAGGGGACAGTAATCAGCCCCAGCATTTT. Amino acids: CASSQGDSNQPQHF.